The 26 T cell receptor beta chains presented below share a single source sample, sequenced in a study of OX40 agonist ivuxolimab in advanced cancers. TCRdb's table, derived via immunoSEQ multiplex PCR, lists solely in-frame clones and lacks some. The sample records about 48,000 clones, around 85% being singletons. Material: CD4+ or CD8+ T cells sorted from blood, obtained in a trial of the OX40 agonist ivuxolimab. The receptor source for this set is an adult with an advanced solid tumor such as melanoma, head and neck, liver or kidney cancer.

J is TRBJ1-2 and V is TRBV4-2, with 8 bases fitting TRBD1. The CDR3 is 19 residues long. V lost 0 bases to trimming and J lost 5 bases; unmatched junction nucleotides: 17. Looked up from germline, CDR1 is LGHNA and CDR2 is YNFKEQ. The DNA for the CDR3 is TGTGCCAGCAGCCAAGATCGGGTGACAGGGGCGGATATAGGGTATGGCTACACCTTC. Amino acid sequence: CASSQDRVTGADIGYGYTF.

The gene calls are TRBV5-4 and TRBJ2-7; unclear D gene. The CDR3 runs 13 residues. Germline V gives CDR1 SGHNT, CDR2 YYREEE (reference sequence). V was trimmed by 1 base and J by 1 base, leaving 6 bases between them. The CDR3: CASSLPPSYEQYF. The CDR3 region has the DNA TGTGCCAGCAGCTTGCCCCCTTCCTACGAGCAGTACTTC.

This clone has a single count. The V call is TRBV12-5, the J call TRBJ2-5, with D unclear. The ends were cut back, 1 base at V and 5 bases at J, with 5 bases in the middle. CDR3 length equals 12 residues. Germline V gene lookup returns CDR1 LGHNT and CDR2 FRNRAP. The CDR3 loop reads CASGLAMETQYF. The CDR3 region has the DNA TGTGCTAGTGGTTTGGCGATGGAGACCCAGTACTTC.

J is TRBJ1-2 and V is TRBV19; 8 nucleotides agree with TRBD1. The CDR3 is 13 residues long. Germline-derived CDR1 and CDR2 are LNHDA and SQIVND (reference sequence). V trimming: 8 bases; J trimming: 8 bases; junction bases outside the gene matches: 10. The CDR3 region is CASDDRGIEGYTF. The CDR3 DNA reads as TGTGCCAGTGACGACAGGGGCATTGAGGGCTACACCTTC. Combining the CDR3 with reference TRBV19 and TRBJ1-2 gives the whole variable domain DGGITQSPKYLFRKEGQNVTLSCEQNLNHDAMYWYRQDPGQGLRLIYYSQIVNDFQKGDIAEGYSVSREKKESFPLTVTSAQKNPTAFYLCASDDRGIEGYTFGSGTRLTVV.

The chain combines TRBV7-2 with TRBJ1-4; 8 bases are a match to TRBD1. This CDR3 contains 14 residues. Germline CDR1 is SGHTA and CDR2 is FQGNSA. The V gene end was trimmed by 5 bases and the J gene end by 10 bases; junction bases not matched to a gene: 9. CDR3 bases: TGTGCCAGCAGCGCAGCAGGGGGCTTCAGAAAACTGTTTTTT. Protein: CASSAAGGFRKLFF.

The chain recombines TRBV30 with TRBJ2-3; no reliable D call. Per germline, CDR1 GTSNPN and CDR2 SVGIG (reference sequence). The CDR3 contains 11 residues. The V gene lost 3 bases and the J gene lost 8 bases, with 9 bases spanning the gap. CDR3 coding DNA: TGTGCCTGGAGCTCGCAGGCTACGCAGTATTTT. Encoded protein: CAWSSQATQYF.

This rearrangement joins TRBV7-2 to TRBJ2-1; TRBD2 matches 10 bases. Looked up from germline, CDR1 is SGHTA and CDR2 is FQGNSA. J gave up 7 bases and V 6 bases, and 9 bases lay outside the gene matches. The CDR3 runs 15 residues. The CDR3 DNA is TGTGCCAGCAGACCAGCGGGAGGGCCCCTGAATGAGCAGTTCTTC. Its protein product is CASRPAGGPLNEQFF. Complete variable domain (other parts from reference TRBV7-2 and TRBJ2-1): GAGVSQSPSNKVTEKGKDVELRCDPISGHTALYWYRQSLGQGLEFLIYFQGNSAPDKSGLPSDRFSAERTGGSVSTLTIQRTQQEDSAVYLCASRPAGGPLNEQFFGPGTRLTVL.

The rearrangement links TRBV5-1 to TRBJ1-1; D not certain. Trimming stripped 0 bases from V and 4 bases from J, with 16 bases between. Germline CDR1 SGHRS, CDR2 YFSETQ. The CDR3 consists of 16 residues. The CDR3 DNA reads TGCGCCAGCAGCTTGGGAGACCTACGATATGGCACTGAAGCTTTCTTT. This gives the protein CASSLGDLRYGTEAFF.

The gene calls are TRBV27 and TRBJ1-2; no clear D. Germline V lookup: CDR1 MNHEY, CDR2 SMNVEV (reference sequence). The CDR3 is 13 residues long. V was trimmed by 2 bases and J by 4 bases, leaving 8 bases between them. CDR3 residues: CASSLEVGYGYTF. CDR3 DNA: TGTGCCAGCAGTTTAGAGGTGGGCTATGGCTACACCTTC.

This chain links TRBV5-1 with TRBJ1-1, with TRBD1 as a possible D gene (5 bases). Germline loops: CDR1 SGHRS, CDR2 YFSETQ. Trimming cost V 2 bases and J 3 bases, with 11 bases left between them. The CDR3 sequence is 14 residues long. The CDR3: CASSFSGVDTEAFF. The CDR3 nucleotides read TGCGCCAGCAGCTTTTCGGGGGTGGACACTGAAGCTTTCTTT.

CDR3: CASSYADRVNQPQHF. The CDR3 DNA follows: TGCGCCAGCAGCTACGCGGACAGAGTCAATCAGCCCCAGCATTTT. The chain recombines TRBV4-1 with TRBJ1-5; a weak D match, TRBD1 (6 bases). The CDR3 consists of 15 residues. Trimming took 5 bases from V and 3 from J, leaving 14 bases between them. Germline CDR1 and CDR2: MGHRA and YSYEKL.

The rearrangement joins TRBV7-3 to TRBJ2-2; tentatively, D is TRBD1 or TRBD2 (5 bases each). Germline CDR1 and CDR2: SGHTA and FQGTGA. The CDR3 totals 20 residues. The germline V and J ends were trimmed by 6 bases and 2 bases, with 28 bases remaining between them. In DNA form, the CDR3 reads TGTGCCAGCAGTAGAGGGGCATGGAGACCGAATAGAGATAACACCGGGGAGCTGTTTTTT. It encodes CASSRGAWRPNRDNTGELFF.

The CDR3 region is CATSLGAVQPQHF. The CDR3 DNA sequence: TGTGCCACCTCCTTAGGGGCGGTTCAGCCCCAGCATTTT. This chain connects TRBV19 to TRBJ1-5, with a tentative D call TRBD1 (5 bases). V lost 10 bases and J 6 bases, leaving 16 bases between the germline ends. Germline values: CDR1 LNHDA, CDR2 SQIVND (reference sequence). The CDR3 length is 13 residues.

The V gene is TRBV27, the J gene TRBJ2-5; the D is unclear. CDR1 and CDR2 from the germline V gene are MNHEY and SMNVEV (reference sequence). The CDR3 sequence is 13 residues long. Trimming left V 3 bases short and J 1 base short, with 6 bases between. The CDR3 spells CASSLASQETQYF. The CDR3 DNA reads TGTGCCAGCAGTTTGGCAAGCCAAGAGACCCAGTACTTC.

The rearrangement joins TRBV7-3 to TRBJ1-1, with 7 bases that match TRBD1. Germline loops: CDR1 SGHTA, CDR2 FQGTGA. Germline trimming cut 5 bases from V and 4 bases from J; bases unmatched to any gene: 7. This CDR3 contains 14 residues. The DNA of the CDR3 is TGTGCCAGCAGCCAAAACAGGGGAGGCACTGAAGCTTTCTTT. Translating gives CASSQNRGGTEAFF.

Written as DNA, the CDR3 is TGCGCCAGCAGCTTGGAGGGAGGTGGGGCCAACGTCCTGACTTTC. Translated, it gives CASSLEGGGANVLTF. The chain joins TRBV5-1 to TRBJ2-6, with D perhaps matching TRBD2 (6 bases). Germline V gene data show CDR1 as SGHRS and CDR2 as YFSETQ. This CDR3 comprises 15 residues. V dropped 0 bases and J dropped 3 bases, with 7 bases sitting between them. Full variable domain (remainder filled in from reference TRBV5-1 and TRBJ2-6): KAGVTQTPRYLIKTRGQQVTLSCSPISGHRSVSWYQQTPGQGLQFLFEYFSETQRNKGNFPGRFSGRQFSNSRSEMNVSTLELGDSALYLCASSLEGGGANVLTFGAGSRLTVL.

This clone was recorded once. The rearrangement joins TRBV10-3 to TRBJ1-2; no firm D call. The V end was cut by 3 bases, the J end by 0 bases, with 11 bases between. Germline V gene sequence: CDR1 ENHRY, CDR2 SYGVKD. The CDR3 sequence is 15 residues long. DNA of the CDR3: TGTGCCATCAGTGAATCGATGATCGCTAACTATGGCTACACCTTC. Protein product: CAISESMIANYGYTF.

This rearrangement joins TRBV18 to TRBJ1-1, with 8 bases fitting TRBD1. The germline V gene has CDR1 KGHSH and CDR2 LQKENI. After removal of 3 bases from V and 11 bases from J, the junction contained 5 bases not matched to a gene. This CDR3 spans 12 amino acids. The CDR3 DNA is TGTGCCAGCTCACCGGGACAGGTGAAGGCTTTCTTT. This gives the protein CASSPGQVKAFF. The variable domain in full, with the rest retrieved from reference TRBV18 and TRBJ1-1, is NAGVMQNPRHLVRRRGQEARLRCSPMKGHSHVYWYRQLPEEGLKFMVYLQKENIIDESGMPKERFSAEFPKEGPSILRIQQVVRGDSAAYFCASSPGQVKAFFGQGTRLTVV.

The genes are TRBV5-4 and TRBJ2-7; 8 bases map to TRBD2. CDR1 is SGHNT, CDR2 YYREEE, per germline (reference sequence). This CDR3 spans 15 amino acids. V was clipped by 1 base and J by 6 bases; unmatched bases: 9. In DNA, the CDR3 is TGTGCCAGCAGCTTGACCGGGACTAGTCGGGGCGAGCAGTACTTC. It specifies CASSLTGTSRGEQYF.

The gene calls are TRBV27 and TRBJ2-2, with 10 bases identical to TRBD2. V lost 5 bases and J lost 6; bases outside the gene matches: 9. CDR3 length equals 16 residues. CDR1 MNHEY and CDR2 SMNVEV come from the germline V gene (reference sequence). DNA for the CDR3: TGTGCCAGCAGTCTCCTAGCGGGGGCCCCGCCCGGGGAGCTGTTTTTT. Protein product: CASSLLAGAPPGELFF.

This chain uses TRBV27 with TRBJ2-7; TRBD1 or TRBD2 may be the D gene (5 bases each). V lost 2 bases, J lost 6 bases, and 11 bases lay in between. Looked up from germline, CDR1 is MNHEY and CDR2 is SMNVEV (reference sequence). There are 13 residues in the CDR3. The CDR3 DNA follows: TGTGCCAGCAGTTTACGGGGACCGCGCGAGCAGTACTTC. It translates to CASSLRGPREQYF.

The chain recombines TRBV2 with TRBJ2-3; no reliable D call. The CDR3 loop spans 13 amino acids. Trimming left V 7 bases short and J 4 bases short, with 12 bases between. The germline V gene encodes CDR1 SNHLY and CDR2 FYNNEI. CDR3 sequence: CASIGPRADTQYF. CDR3 nucleotide sequence: TGTGCCAGCATCGGCCCTAGGGCAGATACGCAGTATTTT. The full variable domain, with the rest looked up from reference TRBV2 and TRBJ2-3, is EPEVTQTPSHQVTQMGQEVILRCVPISNHLYFYWYRQILGQKVEFLVSFYNNEISEKSEIFDDQFSVERPDGSNFTLKIRSTKLEDSAMYFCASIGPRADTQYFGPGTRLTVL.

This sequence joins TRBV14 and TRBJ1-2; D ambiguous. The CDR3 contains 14 residues. V was clipped by 0 bases and J by 8 bases, with 13 bases between them. The germline V gene has CDR1 SGHDN and CDR2 FVKESK. The CDR3 sequence: CASSQDRRGGGYTF. CDR3 sequence (DNA): TGTGCCAGCAGCCAAGATCGTAGAGGAGGCGGCTACACCTTC.

The chain joins TRBV7-3 to TRBJ2-3; a possible D gene is TRBD2 (6 bases). The V end was cut by 6 bases, the J end by 0 bases, with 13 bases between. Germline lookup yields CDR1 SGHTA and CDR2 FQGTGA. The CDR3 has 15 amino acids. Here the CDR3 DNA reads TGTGCCAGCAGTCCGGACGGGACTAGCACAGATACGCAGTATTTT. Amino acids: CASSPDGTSTDTQYF.

The chain has TRBV19 and TRBJ2-2; the D call may be TRBD1 or TRBD2 (5 bases each). Deletions cut 4 bases from V and 5 bases from J, with 11 bases between. Germline values: CDR1 LNHDA, CDR2 SQIVND (reference sequence). This CDR3 is 14 amino acids long. CDR3 sequence (DNA): TGTGCCAGTAGTAAGGGGTGGGGGACCGGGGAGCTGTTTTTT. Translated: CASSKGWGTGELFF.

The V gene is TRBV7-8, the J gene TRBJ2-2, with 9 positions matching TRBD1. This CDR3 region has 15 residues. V lost 5 bases and J lost 5; bases outside the gene matches: 6. Looked up from germline, CDR1 is SGHVS and CDR2 is FQNEAQ. Here the CDR3 reads CASSPTGQGTGELFF. CDR3 nucleotide sequence: TGTGCCAGCAGCCCAACCGGACAGGGGACCGGGGAGCTGTTTTTT.